One and the same sample provided the 6 T cell receptor beta chains below, sequenced in a study of CD8 T cells in ankylosing spondylitis. In TCRdb, the 5' RACE reads were re-called with MiXCR into one record per CDR3 protein. Among approximately 100,000 distinct CDR3 sequences, about 8% were seen once, and the ten largest hold 9.9%. Sequences were obtained from blood, either unsorted or a sorted T cell fraction (not recorded which). These TCRs come from a male donor with ankylosing spondylitis or in good health (not recorded which).

This clonotype has at least ten counts. The chain recombines TRBV11-2 with TRBJ2-7; 8 bases are shared with TRBD1. This CDR3 is 16 amino acids long. The germline gives CDR1 SGHAT, CDR2 FQNNGV. With 5 bases clipped from V and 0 bases from J, the junction kept 9 bases outside the gene matches. CDR3 protein: CASSTIRDRLSYEQYF. The CDR3 DNA follows: TGTGCCAGCAGCACTATCCGGGACAGGCTCTCCTACGAGCAGTACTTC.

There are many counts of this clonotype. The J gene is TRBJ2-7, the V gene TRBV29-1; tentative D call: TRBD1 (7 bases). V was cut by 4 bases and J by 9 bases, with 13 bases left in between. Germline CDR1 and CDR2: SQVTM and ANQGSEA. CDR3 length: 11 residues. CDR3 nucleotides: TGCAGCGTTGGACCCAGGGGGGTGCAGTACTTC. Translation gives CSVGPRGVQYF.

The chain uses TRBV6-6 and TRBJ2-2, with TRBD1 identical over 12 bases. The CDR3 extends over 16 amino acids. Germline CDR1 reads MNHNY; CDR2 reads SVGAGI (reference sequence). Trimming cost V 4 bases and J 7 bases; bases outside gene matches: 7. CDR3 DNA: TGTGCCAGCAGTTCCCCGGGACAGGGGGCGATCGGGGAGCTGTTTTTT. Its protein product is CASSSPGQGAIGELFF.

This clonotype was seen at least ten times. This chain joins TRBV5-1 and TRBJ2-1, with 13 bases fitting TRBD2. This CDR3 spans 14 amino acids. Germline-derived CDR1 and CDR2 are SGHRS and YFSETQ. Trimming cost V 0 bases and J 9 bases; bases outside gene matches: 0. The CDR3 region is CASSLGLAGGEQFF. The CDR3, as DNA: TGCGCCAGCAGCTTGGGACTAGCGGGAGGTGAGCAGTTCTTC.

The J gene is TRBJ2-5, the V gene TRBV7-2; 10 bases agree with TRBD2. CDR1 is SGHTA and CDR2 is FQGNSA in the germline V gene. CDR3 length equals 15 residues. V lost 2 bases, J lost 8 bases, and 8 bases stayed unmatched. The CDR3: CASSLRRLAGVTQYF. The CDR3 nucleotides are TGTGCCAGCAGCTTAAGAAGGCTAGCGGGAGTTACCCAGTACTTC.

This clonotype came up many times. The CDR3 nucleotides read TGCAGTGCTCTTAGCGGAGGGGTCAATGAGCAGTTCTTC. This sequence encodes CSALSGGVNEQFF. The V and J genes are TRBV20-1 and TRBJ2-1; D perhaps matches TRBD2 (6 bases). CDR3 length: 13 residues. V was clipped by 5 bases and J by 6 bases, with 14 bases between them. Germline V CDR1 and CDR2: DFQATT, SNEGSKA (reference sequence).